This passage covers 23 T cell receptor beta chains from one sample sequenced in a study of T cell responses to AZD1222 COVID-19 vaccine. Sequencing was performed with immunoSEQ multiplex PCR; in TCRdb, only in-frame clones are kept and a portion is missing. The sample has about 120,000 clones; around 89% are singletons. The sequenced sample was peripheral blood, obtained on day 0 of AZD1222 vaccination. The receptors originated from an adult in good health.

This chain uses TRBV14 with TRBJ2-1, with 9 bases matching TRBD2. The CDR3 sequence is 16 residues long. The trim removed 4 bases at V and 5 bases at J, leaving 9 bases unmatched. The germline gives CDR1 SGHDN, CDR2 FVKESK. This CDR3 is CASSRRLREGNNEQFF. The CDR3 region has the DNA TGTGCCAGCAGCCGACGGCTGCGGGAGGGGAACAATGAGCAGTTCTTC. Combining the CDR3 with reference TRBV14 and TRBJ2-1 gives the whole variable domain EAGVTQFPSHSVIEKGQTVTLRCDPISGHDNLYWYRRVMGKEIKFLLHFVKESKQDESGMPNNRFLAERTGGTYSTLKVQPAELEDSGVYFCASSRRLREGNNEQFFGPGTRLTVL.

The V and J genes are TRBV6-5 and TRBJ1-1, with D possibly being TRBD1 (5 bases). There are 13 residues in the CDR3. V lost 6 bases to trimming and J lost 3 bases, with 11 bases between them. Germline V gene lookup returns CDR1 MNHEY and CDR2 SVGAGI. The CDR3 DNA sequence: TGTGCCAGCAGGTACGGGACTTACACTGAAGCTTTCTTT. Encoded protein: CASRYGTYTEAFF.

V gene TRBV27 combines with J gene TRBJ2-1, with D tentatively TRBD1 or TRBD2 (6 bases each). V was cut by 5 bases and J by 3 bases, with 23 bases left in between. Germline V gene sequence: CDR1 MNHEY, CDR2 SMNVEV (reference sequence). There are 18 residues in the CDR3. The CDR3 sequence: CASSSPGGQGIGYNEQFF. As DNA, the CDR3 is TGTGCCAGCAGTAGTCCTGGGGGGCAGGGAATTGGCTACAATGAGCAGTTCTTC.

V gene TRBV29-1 combines with J gene TRBJ1-1, with a tentative D call TRBD1 (6 bases). V was shortened by 6 bases and J by 1 base, with 12 bases between the two germline ends. Germline V lookup: CDR1 SQVTM, CDR2 ANQGSEA. This CDR3 has 13 amino acids. The CDR3 is CSVGQGWNTEAFF. In DNA form, the CDR3 reads TGCAGCGTAGGCCAGGGGTGGAACACTGAAGCTTTCTTT.

The chain recombines TRBV24-1 with TRBJ2-5; 7 bases match TRBD1. Germline CDR1 KGHDR, CDR2 SFDVKD. V shed 4 bases, J shed 0 bases, and the junction held 7 bases outside the gene matches. There are 16 residues in the CDR3. In DNA form, the CDR3 reads TGTGCCACCAGTGAGTCCGGGACAGCATACCAAGAGACCCAGTACTTC. Translation: CATSESGTAYQETQYF.

The chain couples TRBV6-1 to TRBJ1-3; D not resolved. V shed 1 base and J shed 0 bases, with 7 bases lying between them. The CDR3 loop spans 15 amino acids. CDR1 MNHNS and CDR2 SASEGT come from the germline V gene. The CDR3: CASSEGIYSGNTIYF. DNA of the CDR3: TGTGCCAGCAGTGAAGGCATCTACTCTGGAAACACCATATATTTT.

The CDR3 here is CASSDELARVNQPQHF. CDR3 sequence (DNA): TGTGCCAGCAGTGATGAGCTGGCCAGGGTCAATCAGCCCCAGCATTTT. The chain uses TRBV6-1 and TRBJ1-5; weak D call: TRBD1 (5 bases). V was trimmed by 3 bases and J by 3 bases, leaving 15 bases between them. The CDR3 length is 16 residues. Germline V gene lookup returns CDR1 MNHNS and CDR2 SASEGT.

The table lists this clone with a few counts. This CDR3 reads CASSFDTHEQYF. CDR3 coding DNA: TGTGCCAGCAGCTTCGACACCCACGAGCAGTACTTC. V gene TRBV5-5 combines with J gene TRBJ2-7; the D is unclear. Trimming stripped 2 bases from V and 5 bases from J, with 8 bases between. Germline CDR1 SGHKS, CDR2 YYEKEE (reference sequence). This CDR3 contains 12 residues.

V is TRBV5-1 and J is TRBJ2-7; the match to TRBD2 covers 7 bases. The ends lost 4 bases at V and 2 bases at J; junction bases unmatched: 12. This CDR3 contains 16 residues. The V gene's germline CDR1 is SGHRS and CDR2 YFSETQ. CDR3 protein: CASSLPRGAGPYEQYF. Here the CDR3 DNA reads TGCGCCAGCAGCCTGCCTAGGGGAGCGGGGCCCTACGAGCAGTACTTC.

J is TRBJ1-1 and V is TRBV28; D might be TRBD1 (6 bases). The CDR3 sequence is 14 residues long. The V gene's germline CDR1 is MDHEN and CDR2 SYDVKM. Deletions cut 3 bases from V and 1 base from J, with 9 bases between. In DNA form, the CDR3 reads TGTGCCAGCAGTTTTACGGGACAGAACACTGAAGCTTTCTTT. Protein sequence: CASSFTGQNTEAFF.

V and J are TRBV19 and TRBJ1-3; D is perhaps TRBD1 (5 bases). Germline V gives CDR1 LNHDA, CDR2 SQIVND (reference sequence). With 7 bases removed from V and 0 bases from J, the gap between germline ends came to 13 bases. The CDR3 extends over 15 amino acids. CDR3 sequence (DNA): TGTGCCAGTATTGTCGACGGGACCTCTGGAAACACCATATATTTT. Amino acids: CASIVDGTSGNTIYF.

V gene TRBV19 combines with J gene TRBJ2-7; D perhaps matches TRBD2 (6 bases). Germline V gene sequence: CDR1 LNHDA, CDR2 SQIVND (reference sequence). The CDR3 has 12 residues. The V and J ends lost 3 bases and 6 bases respectively, with 9 bases between them. The CDR3 DNA sequence: TGTGCCAGTAGTATGTGGGGAGGCGAGCAGTACTTC. Residues: CASSMWGGEQYF.

The rearrangement uses TRBV10-1 and TRBJ1-1, with unresolved D. The V and J ends lost 5 bases and 1 base respectively, with 11 bases between them. CDR1 and CDR2 (germline): WNHNN, SYGVQD (reference sequence). The CDR3 has 14 amino acids. This chain's CDR3 is CASSRSSPNTEAFF. Here the CDR3 DNA reads TGCGCCAGCAGTCGATCGTCTCCGAACACTGAAGCTTTCTTT.

The CDR3 loop is CASNTGIYEQFF. CDR3 DNA: TGCGCCAGCAACACGGGTATCTATGAGCAGTTCTTC. The V call is TRBV10-2, the J call TRBJ2-1; no reliable D call. There are 12 residues in the CDR3. The germline CDR1 and CDR2 sequences are WSHSY and SAAADI. The V end was cut by 7 bases, the J end by 8 bases, with 12 bases between.

The chain links TRBV11-3 to TRBJ2-1; D might be TRBD2 (6 bases). The germline CDR1 and CDR2 sequences are SGHNT and YENEEA. The V end was cut by 5 bases, the J end by 0 bases, with 14 bases between. This CDR3 is 16 amino acids long. The CDR3, as DNA: TGTGCCAGCAGCGTTAGCGGATTTAGCTCCTACAATGAGCAGTTCTTC. Amino acids: CASSVSGFSSYNEQFF.

This chain uses TRBV29-1 with TRBJ2-1, with 8 bases aligning to TRBD1. With 6 bases clipped from V and 4 bases from J, the junction kept 2 bases outside the gene matches. There are 12 residues in the CDR3. Germline values: CDR1 SQVTM, CDR2 ANQGSEA. CDR3: CSVGQVYNEQFF. In DNA form, the CDR3 reads TGCAGCGTGGGACAGGTTTACAATGAGCAGTTCTTC.

The chain links TRBV12-5 to TRBJ2-1, with TRBD2 identical over 9 bases. Trimming removed 6 bases from V and 7 bases from J; junction bases left unmatched: 13. The CDR3 sequence is 16 residues long. The germline V gene encodes CDR1 LGHNT and CDR2 FRNRAP. DNA for the CDR3: TGTGCTAGTGGCCTGACCAGCGGGAGGCCGGGTAATGAGCAGTTCTTC. Translating it yields CASGLTSGRPGNEQFF.

This chain links TRBV9 with TRBJ1-6; D gene uncertain. The germline V gene encodes CDR1 SGDLS and CDR2 YYNGEE. This CDR3 is built from 14 residues. Trimming removed 5 bases at V and 8 bases at J, with 14 bases between. The CDR3 loop reads CASRSVDTHSPLHF. The CDR3 nucleotides read TGTGCCAGCAGGTCCGTGGATACTCATTCACCCCTCCACTTT.

This CDR3 reads CASSHGTSGLYEQYF. The CDR3 DNA is TGTGCCAGCAGTCACGGGACTAGCGGACTCTACGAGCAGTACTTC. V usage is TRBV6-5 and J usage is TRBJ2-7; 11 bases are a match to TRBD2. Germline lookup yields CDR1 MNHEY and CDR2 SVGAGI. The CDR3 totals 15 residues. The V segment lost 5 bases and the J segment 3 bases; nucleotides outside the gene matches: 6.

This clone appeared once. This chain uses TRBV7-2 with TRBJ2-7, with a weak D call TRBD1 (5 bases). The CDR3 sequence is 13 residues long. Germline lookup yields CDR1 SGHTA and CDR2 FQGNSA. Trimming stripped 8 bases from V and 3 bases from J, with 14 bases between. For the CDR3, the DNA is TGTGCCAGCGGTGGGGCAGGGATCTACGAGCAGTACTTC. Its translation is CASGGAGIYEQYF.

The chain carries TRBV30 and TRBJ1-4, with 7 bases aligning to TRBD1. Germline V gives CDR1 GTSNPN, CDR2 SVGIG (reference sequence). J lost 8 bases, V lost 5 bases, and 11 bases had no gene match. The CDR3 consists of 14 residues. CDR3 DNA: TGTGCCTGGGACTTACAGGGGAAAAGGGAAAAACTGTTTTTT. It specifies CAWDLQGKREKLFF.

The rearrangement uses TRBV3-1 (or the pseudogene TRBV3-2) and TRBJ1-3; D is undetermined. Deletions cut 4 bases from V and 8 bases from J, with 6 bases between. From germline, CDR1 is LGHDT and CDR2 YNNKEL (reference sequence). The CDR3 is made up of 11 amino acids. The DNA for the CDR3 is TGTGCCAGCAGCCGGGAGGACACCATATATTTT. Translation gives CASSREDTIYF.

This rearrangement joins TRBV27 to TRBJ2-1; perhaps TRBD1 as D (5 bases). Germline assignment: CDR1 MNHEY and CDR2 SMNVEV (reference sequence). V was cut by 9 bases and J by 4 bases, with 7 bases left in between. The CDR3 runs to 11 residues. The CDR3 DNA sequence: TGTGCCAGACGACAGTACAATGAGCAGTTCTTC. It is translated as CARRQYNEQFF.